This T cell receptor beta chain was found in a study of cytomegalovirus exposure and HLA in healthy donors. Broader study findings: Later analysis identified 16,951 TCR beta sequences associated with HLA alleles, using a false discovery rate threshold of 0.05.

This CDR3 has 15 residues. Germline CDR1 SGHDN, CDR2 FVKESK. V dropped 0 bases and J dropped 0 bases, with 8 bases sitting between them. This PCR relied on a set of 60 Vbeta primers and 13 Jbeta primers. The table came from immunoSEQ multiplex PCR; TCRdb's copy has only in-frame clones and leaves some out. The repertoire holds approximately 140,000 clones, just under 75% seen once, with 1.5% to 2% in the top ten. Worth noting for this clone: Its cognate antigen is unknown.

The sample was PBMCs. The receptor was isolated from a woman between 18 and 30 years old in good health and CMV-seronegative. This chain links TRBV14 with TRBJ1-1, with D tentatively TRBD1 (5 bases). CDR3 residues: CASSQDYRLNTEAFF. The CDR3 DNA follows: TGTGCCAGCAGCCAAGATTACAGGTTGAACACTGAAGCTTTCTTT.